The 19 T cell receptor beta chains below were found in one sample sequenced in a study of blood T cell repertoires in COVID-19 (dated by TCRdb to 2020 to 2021). Library creation used the immunoSEQ multiplex PCR assay. The clones in this table, taken by TCRdb from immuneACCESS, are in-frame only. Not every clone is retained; where verified, under half of the shortfall comes from an unresolved V gene, and the cause of the rest is unknown. For this sample the table gives tens of thousands of clones, of which more than 75% were detected only once. The ten largest clones take up 16% of the sample. What was sequenced was peripheral blood. These receptors came from a woman older than 75 with active or convalescent COVID-19.

This rearrangement joins TRBV3-1 (or the pseudogene TRBV3-2) to TRBJ2-7; the D is unclear. Trimming removed 1 base from V and 7 bases from J, with 11 bases in between. Germline V gene sequence: CDR1 LGHDT, CDR2 YNNKEL (reference sequence). The length of the CDR3 is 13 residues. DNA of the CDR3: TGTGCCAGCAGCCAAGGACTCCCTGGGGAGCAGTACTTC. Protein sequence: CASSQGLPGEQYF.

This clone was found a few times. At one of its ends the junction is not consistent with the germline gene, which may arise from a read error. The gene calls are TRBV30 and TRBJ1-5; the D is unclear. CDR1 and CDR2 (germline): GTSNPN, SVGIG (reference sequence). This CDR3 comprises 13 residues. This CDR3 is CACSGDSNQPQHF. The CDR3 coding sequence is TGTGCCTGTAGTGGCGATAGCAATCAGCCCCAGCATTTT.

V usage is TRBV28 and J usage is TRBJ1-3; D gene uncertain. The CDR3 is 15 amino acids. CDR1 and CDR2 (germline): MDHEN, SYDVKM. V dropped 8 bases and J dropped 3 bases, with 17 bases sitting between them. CDR3 DNA sequence: TGTGCCAGCTCCTTAGAGGGTACGAGTGGAAACACCATATATTTT. Translation: CASSLEGTSGNTIYF.

The chain joins TRBV9 to TRBJ1-2; 9 positions match TRBD1. This CDR3 spans 15 amino acids. V was pared by 0 bases and J by 6 bases, with 6 bases of the junction left unmatched. Germline-derived CDR1 and CDR2 are SGDLS and YYNGEE. The chain's CDR3 is CASSVGGTGSHGYTF. The CDR3 bases are TGTGCCAGCAGCGTAGGAGGGACAGGGTCCCATGGCTACACCTTC.

The chain is built from TRBV29-1 and TRBJ2-1, with 11 positions matching TRBD2. V shed 1 base and J 0 bases; nucleotides not matched to a gene: 2. The CDR3 is made up of 16 amino acids. CDR1 is SQVTM and CDR2 is ANQGSEA in the germline V gene. CDR3 amino acids: CSVEGLAGHSYNEQFF. CDR3 bases: TGCAGCGTTGAAGGACTAGCGGGACACTCCTACAATGAGCAGTTCTTC.

V and J are TRBV28 and TRBJ2-2; 8 bases align to TRBD1. V trimming: 7 bases; J trimming: 1 base; junction bases outside the gene matches: 8. The germline V gene has CDR1 MDHEN and CDR2 SYDVKM. This CDR3 is built from 16 residues. DNA of the CDR3: TGTGCCAGCACTCTCACCGGGACAGGGAACACCGGGGAGCTGTTTTTT. It translates to CASTLTGTGNTGELFF.

The genes are TRBV19 and TRBJ1-2, with 12 nucleotides matching TRBD1. V lost 9 bases to trimming and J lost 8 bases; unmatched junction nucleotides: 10. This CDR3 region has 14 residues. The germline CDR1 and CDR2 sequences are LNHDA and SQIVND (reference sequence). CDR3 residues: CASGDRGRPGGYTF. For the CDR3, the DNA is TGTGCCAGCGGGGACAGGGGGCGGCCTGGAGGCTACACCTTC.

This rearrangement joins TRBV20-1 to TRBJ2-4; maybe TRBD2 (6 bases). Looked up from germline, CDR1 is DFQATT and CDR2 is SNEGSKA (reference sequence). The CDR3 is made up of 11 amino acids. The CDR3 sequence: CALGGVNIQYF. The CDR3 DNA sequence: TGCGCCTTGGGGGGAGTAAACATTCAGTACTTC.

The chain recombines TRBV19 with TRBJ1-3, with D possibly being TRBD1 (6 bases). The CDR3 is 18 amino acids. Trimming stripped 7 bases from V and 2 bases from J, with 24 bases between. Germline V lookup: CDR1 LNHDA, CDR2 SQIVND (reference sequence). CDR3 sequence reads: CASTPTGRRTRTGNTIYF. The CDR3 DNA reads TGTGCCAGTACCCCGACAGGCCGGAGGACTAGAACTGGAAACACCATATATTTT.

This clone was seen only a few times. The chain carries TRBV19 and TRBJ2-2; D is undetermined. Looked up from germline, CDR1 is LNHDA and CDR2 is SQIVND (reference sequence). V gave up 1 base and J gave up 4 bases, with 4 bases separating them. The CDR3 is 13 amino acids. CDR3 region: CASSIVGTGELFF. CDR3 in DNA: TGTGCCAGTAGTATAGTCGGCACCGGGGAGCTGTTTTTT.

The rearrangement joins TRBV7-2 to TRBJ2-5, with 8 bases aligning to TRBD2. The CDR3 extends over 15 amino acids. Trimming took 5 bases from V and 2 from J; bases not matched to a gene: 7. Looked up from germline, CDR1 is SGHTA and CDR2 is FQGNSA. The CDR3, as DNA: TGTGCCAGCAGCGTTTTAGCGGGGAGACAAGAGACCCAGTACTTC. The encoded protein is CASSVLAGRQETQYF. Supplemented by reference TRBV7-2 and TRBJ2-5, the full variable domain reads GAGVSQSPSNKVTEKGKDVELRCDPISGHTALYWYRQSLGQGLEFLIYFQGNSAPDKSGLPSDRFSAERTGGSVSTLTIQRTQQEDSAVYLCASSVLAGRQETQYFGPGTRLLVL.

The chain uses TRBV3-1 (or the pseudogene TRBV3-2) and TRBJ1-2; possible D gene TRBD1, 6 bases. This CDR3 has 16 residues. The germline V and J ends were trimmed by 0 bases and 1 base, with 12 bases remaining between them. Germline assignment: CDR1 LGHDT and CDR2 YNNKEL (reference sequence). This chain's CDR3 is CASSQDAGAGNYGYTF. DNA for the CDR3: TGTGCCAGCAGCCAAGATGCAGGGGCGGGTAACTATGGCTACACCTTC.

The chain uses TRBV5-5 and TRBJ1-3; perhaps TRBD1 as D (6 bases). The V end lost 1 base, the J end lost 0 bases, and 8 bases lay between the germline ends. CDR3 size: 15 residues. In germline, CDR1 is SGHKS, CDR2 YYEKEE (reference sequence). Written as DNA, the CDR3 is TGTGCCAGCAGCTTGAGACAGGCCTCTGGAAACACCATATATTTT. Residues: CASSLRQASGNTIYF. The whole variable domain, filled in from reference TRBV5-5 and TRBJ1-3, reads DAGVTQSPTHLIKTRGQQVTLRCSPISGHKSVSWYQQVLGQGPQFIFQYYEKEERGRGNFPDRFSARQFPNYSSELNVNALLLGDSALYLCASSLRQASGNTIYFGEGSWLTVV.

The V call is TRBV2, the J call TRBJ1-4; 9 bases are shared with TRBD1. CDR1 is SNHLY and CDR2 is FYNNEI in the germline V gene. V lost 6 bases and J lost 2; bases outside the gene matches: 10. This CDR3 is built from 17 residues. The CDR3 nucleotides read TGTGCCAGCAGATCGGGACAGGGCGGAAGGACTAATGAAAAACTGTTTTTT. It encodes CASRSGQGGRTNEKLFF.

V usage is TRBV14 and J usage is TRBJ2-5; tentative D call: TRBD1 (6 bases). The CDR3 is 15 amino acids. Trimming took off 1 base at V and 2 bases at J, with 11 bases between the two ends. Germline lookup yields CDR1 SGHDN and CDR2 FVKESK. The CDR3 is CASSQGYREQETQYF. The CDR3 coding sequence is TGTGCCAGCAGCCAAGGCTACAGGGAACAAGAGACCCAGTACTTC.

The chain recombines TRBV5-1 with TRBJ1-6, with a possible D match to TRBD1 (6 bases). Trimming took off 4 bases at V and 4 bases at J, with 9 bases between the two ends. Germline values: CDR1 SGHRS, CDR2 YFSETQ. The CDR3 sequence is 14 residues long. CDR3 sequence (DNA): TGCGCCAGCAGCCCCGGACAGTATAATTCACCCCTCCACTTT. Its translation: CASSPGQYNSPLHF.

The chain employs TRBV28 and TRBJ2-2, with D possibly being TRBD1 (6 bases). V lost 7 bases to trimming and J lost 3 bases, with 18 bases between them. Germline V gene data show CDR1 as MDHEN and CDR2 as SYDVKM. CDR3 length: 16 amino acids. As DNA, the CDR3 is TGTGCCAGCACCCAGCAGGCCAGGGGATACACCGGGGAGCTGTTTTTT. Its translation: CASTQQARGYTGELFF. The full variable domain, rest sourced from reference TRBV28 and TRBJ2-2, is DVKVTQSSRYLVKRTGEKVFLECVQDMDHENMFWYRQDPGLGLRLIYFSYDVKMKEKGDIPEGYSVSREKKERFSLILESASTNQTSMYLCASTQQARGYTGELFFGEGSRLTVL.

The rearrangement uses TRBV5-8 and TRBJ2-5; the match to TRBD2 covers 10 bases. The CDR3 is 16 amino acids. The V and J ends lost 0 bases and 5 bases, in that order; junction bases with no gene match: 7. The germline V gene encodes CDR1 SGHTS and CDR2 YDEGEE. CDR3: CASSLGERGGEETQYF. The CDR3 bases are TGTGCCAGCAGCTTGGGTGAGCGGGGGGGCGAGGAGACCCAGTACTTC. Variable domain in full (rest from reference TRBV5-8 and TRBJ2-5): EAGVTQSPTHLIKTRGQQATLRCSPISGHTSVYWYQQALGLGLQFLLWYDEGEERNRGNFPPRFSGRQFPNYSSELNVNALELEDSALYLCASSLGERGGEETQYFGPGTRLLVL.

The J gene is TRBJ1-2, the V gene TRBV2; no definite D call. The CDR3 is 16 residues long. V was cut by 3 bases and J by 3 bases, with 17 bases left in between. CDR1 is SNHLY, CDR2 FYNNEI, per germline. The CDR3, as DNA: TGTGCCAGCAGTGATATCATTAGGCGGGTTCACTATGGCTACACCTTC. Encoded protein: CASSDIIRRVHYGYTF.